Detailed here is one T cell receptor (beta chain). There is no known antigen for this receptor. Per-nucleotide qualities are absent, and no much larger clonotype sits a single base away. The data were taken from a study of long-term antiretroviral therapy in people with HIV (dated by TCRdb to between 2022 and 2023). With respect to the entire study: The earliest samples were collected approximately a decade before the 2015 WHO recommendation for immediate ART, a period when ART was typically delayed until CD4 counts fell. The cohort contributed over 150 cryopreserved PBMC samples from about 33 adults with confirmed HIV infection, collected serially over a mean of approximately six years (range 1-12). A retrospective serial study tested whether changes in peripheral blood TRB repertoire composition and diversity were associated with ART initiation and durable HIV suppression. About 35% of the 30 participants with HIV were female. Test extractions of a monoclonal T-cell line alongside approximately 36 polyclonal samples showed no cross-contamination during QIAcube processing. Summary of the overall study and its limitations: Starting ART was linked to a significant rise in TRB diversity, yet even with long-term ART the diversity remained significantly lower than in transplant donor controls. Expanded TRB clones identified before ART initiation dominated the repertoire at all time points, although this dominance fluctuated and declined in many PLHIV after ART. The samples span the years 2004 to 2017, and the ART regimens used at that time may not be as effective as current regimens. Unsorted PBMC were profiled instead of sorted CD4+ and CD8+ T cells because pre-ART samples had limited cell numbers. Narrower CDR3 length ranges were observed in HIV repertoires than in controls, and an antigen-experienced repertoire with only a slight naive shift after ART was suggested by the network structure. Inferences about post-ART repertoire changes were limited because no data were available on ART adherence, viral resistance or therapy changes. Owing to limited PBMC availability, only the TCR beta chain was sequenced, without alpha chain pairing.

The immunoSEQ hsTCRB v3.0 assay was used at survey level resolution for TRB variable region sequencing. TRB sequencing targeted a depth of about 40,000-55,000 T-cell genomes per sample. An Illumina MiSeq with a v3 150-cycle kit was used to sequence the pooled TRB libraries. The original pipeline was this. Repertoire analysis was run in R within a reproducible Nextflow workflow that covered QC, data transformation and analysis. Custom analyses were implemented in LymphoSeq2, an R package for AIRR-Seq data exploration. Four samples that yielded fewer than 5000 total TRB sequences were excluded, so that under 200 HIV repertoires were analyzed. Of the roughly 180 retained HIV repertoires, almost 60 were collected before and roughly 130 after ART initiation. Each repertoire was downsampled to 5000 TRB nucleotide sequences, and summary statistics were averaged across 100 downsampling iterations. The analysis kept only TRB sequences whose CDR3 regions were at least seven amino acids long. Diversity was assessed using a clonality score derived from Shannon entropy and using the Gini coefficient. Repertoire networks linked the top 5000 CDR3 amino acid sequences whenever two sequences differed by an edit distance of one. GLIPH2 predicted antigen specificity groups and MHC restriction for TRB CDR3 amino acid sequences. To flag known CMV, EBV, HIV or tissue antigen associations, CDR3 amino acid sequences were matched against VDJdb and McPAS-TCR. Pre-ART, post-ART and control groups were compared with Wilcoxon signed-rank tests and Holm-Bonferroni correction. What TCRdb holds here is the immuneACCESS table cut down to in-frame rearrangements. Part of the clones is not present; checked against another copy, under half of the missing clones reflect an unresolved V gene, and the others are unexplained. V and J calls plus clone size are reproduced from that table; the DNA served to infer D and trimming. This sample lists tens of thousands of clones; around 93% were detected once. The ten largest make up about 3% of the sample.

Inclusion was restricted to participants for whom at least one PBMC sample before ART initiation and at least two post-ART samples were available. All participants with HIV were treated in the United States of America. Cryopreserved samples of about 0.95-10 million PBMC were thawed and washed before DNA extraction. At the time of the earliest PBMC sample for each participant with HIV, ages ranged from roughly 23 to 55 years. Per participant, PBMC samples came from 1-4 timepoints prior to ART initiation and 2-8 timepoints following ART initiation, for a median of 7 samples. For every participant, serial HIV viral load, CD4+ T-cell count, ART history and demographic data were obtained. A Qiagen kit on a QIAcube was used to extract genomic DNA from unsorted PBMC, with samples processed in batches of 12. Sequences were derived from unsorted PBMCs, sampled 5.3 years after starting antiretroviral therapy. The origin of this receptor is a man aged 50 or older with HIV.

CDR3 sequence: CASSESGDYGYTF. The nucleotide sequence reads TGTGCCAGCAGTGAAAGCGGGGACTATGGCTACACCTTC. The V and J segments used are TRBV6-1 and TRBJ1-2; no D gene can be assigned with confidence. The CDR3 numbers 13 residues from cysteine through phenylalanine. The kept DNA is CDR3 alone, 39 bases in frame from the first base. The germline V gene provides CDR1 MNHNS and CDR2 SASEGT. V is pared back by 2 bases and J by 3 bases, with 7 bases lying between the germline termini.